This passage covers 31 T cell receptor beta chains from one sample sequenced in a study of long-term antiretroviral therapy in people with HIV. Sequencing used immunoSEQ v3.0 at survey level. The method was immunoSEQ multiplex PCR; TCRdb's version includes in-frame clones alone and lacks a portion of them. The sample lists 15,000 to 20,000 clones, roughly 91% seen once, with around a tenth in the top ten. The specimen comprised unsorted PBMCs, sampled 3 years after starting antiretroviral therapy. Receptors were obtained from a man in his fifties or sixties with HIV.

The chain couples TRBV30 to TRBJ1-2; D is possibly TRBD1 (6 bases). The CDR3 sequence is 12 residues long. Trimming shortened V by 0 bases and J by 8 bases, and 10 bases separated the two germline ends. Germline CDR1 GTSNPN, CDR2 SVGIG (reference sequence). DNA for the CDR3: TGTGCCTGGAGTGTAACCGGGGGCGGCTACACCTTC. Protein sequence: CAWSVTGGGYTF.

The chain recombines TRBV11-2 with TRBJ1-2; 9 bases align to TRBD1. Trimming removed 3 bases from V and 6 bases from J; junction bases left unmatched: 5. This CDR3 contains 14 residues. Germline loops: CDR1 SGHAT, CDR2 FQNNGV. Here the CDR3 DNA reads TGTGCCAGCAGCTTGCGGGACAGGGCCAATGGCTACACCTTC. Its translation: CASSLRDRANGYTF.

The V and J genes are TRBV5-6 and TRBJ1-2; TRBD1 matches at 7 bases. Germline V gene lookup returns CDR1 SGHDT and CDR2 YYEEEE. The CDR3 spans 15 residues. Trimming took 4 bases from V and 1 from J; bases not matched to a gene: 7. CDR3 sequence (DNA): TGTGCCAGCAGCCAACGGACAGGAATTAACTATGGCTACACCTTC. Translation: CASSQRTGINYGYTF.

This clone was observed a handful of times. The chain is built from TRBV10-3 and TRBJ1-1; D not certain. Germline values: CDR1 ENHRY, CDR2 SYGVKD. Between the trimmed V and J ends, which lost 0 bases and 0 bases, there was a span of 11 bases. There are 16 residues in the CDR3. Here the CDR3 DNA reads TGTGCCATCAGTGAGTCGACGACCGACCTGAACACTGAAGCTTTCTTT. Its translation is CAISESTTDLNTEAFF.

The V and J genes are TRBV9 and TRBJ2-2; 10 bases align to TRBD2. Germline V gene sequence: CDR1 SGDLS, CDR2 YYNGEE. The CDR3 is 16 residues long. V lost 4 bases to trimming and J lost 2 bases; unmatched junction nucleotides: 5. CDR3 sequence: CASSPTSGRNTGELFF. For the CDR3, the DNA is TGTGCCAGCAGCCCGACTAGCGGGCGAAACACCGGGGAGCTGTTTTTT. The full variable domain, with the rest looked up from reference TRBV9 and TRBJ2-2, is DSGVTQTPKHLITATGQRVTLRCSPRSGDLSVYWYQQSLDQGLQFLIQYYNGEERAKGNILERFSAQQFPDLHSELNLSSLELGDSALYFCASSPTSGRNTGELFFGEGSRLTVL.

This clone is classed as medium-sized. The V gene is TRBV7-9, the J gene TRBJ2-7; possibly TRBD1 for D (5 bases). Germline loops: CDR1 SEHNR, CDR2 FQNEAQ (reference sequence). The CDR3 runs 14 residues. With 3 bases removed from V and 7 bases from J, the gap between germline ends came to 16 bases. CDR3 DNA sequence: TGTGCCAGCAGCTTCTCGGCCAGGGAAAGGGAGCAGTACTTC. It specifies CASSFSAREREQYF. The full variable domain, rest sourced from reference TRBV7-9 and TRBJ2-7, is DTGVSQNPRHKITKRGQNVTFRCDPISEHNRLYWYRQTLGQGPEFLTYFQNEAQLEKSRLLSDRFSAERPKGSFSTLEIQRTEQGDSAMYLCASSFSAREREQYFGPGTRLTVT.

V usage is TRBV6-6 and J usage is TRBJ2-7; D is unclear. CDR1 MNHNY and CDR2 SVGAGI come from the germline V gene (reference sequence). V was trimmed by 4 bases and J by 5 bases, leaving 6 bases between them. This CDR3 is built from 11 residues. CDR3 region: CASSFTDEQYF. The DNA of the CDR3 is TGTGCCAGCAGTTTCACAGACGAGCAGTACTTC.

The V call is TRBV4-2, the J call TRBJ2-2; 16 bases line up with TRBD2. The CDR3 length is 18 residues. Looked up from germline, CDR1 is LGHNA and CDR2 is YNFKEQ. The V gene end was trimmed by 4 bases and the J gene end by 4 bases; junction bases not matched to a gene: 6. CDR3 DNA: TGTGCCAGCAGCCCACCGGGACTAGCGGGGGGGCGCACCGGGGAGCTGTTTTTT. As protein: CASSPPGLAGGRTGELFF.

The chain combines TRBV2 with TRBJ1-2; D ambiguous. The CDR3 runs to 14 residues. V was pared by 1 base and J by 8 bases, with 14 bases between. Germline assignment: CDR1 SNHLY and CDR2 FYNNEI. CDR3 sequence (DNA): TGTGCCAGCAGTGAAGAGAGGGAATGGGGAGGCTACACCTTC. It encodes CASSEEREWGGYTF.

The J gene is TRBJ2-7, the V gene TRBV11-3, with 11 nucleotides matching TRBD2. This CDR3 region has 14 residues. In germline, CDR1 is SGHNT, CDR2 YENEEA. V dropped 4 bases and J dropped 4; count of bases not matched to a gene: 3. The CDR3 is CASSSASGGYEQYF. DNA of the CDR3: TGTGCCAGCAGCTCGGCTAGCGGGGGGTACGAGCAGTACTTC.

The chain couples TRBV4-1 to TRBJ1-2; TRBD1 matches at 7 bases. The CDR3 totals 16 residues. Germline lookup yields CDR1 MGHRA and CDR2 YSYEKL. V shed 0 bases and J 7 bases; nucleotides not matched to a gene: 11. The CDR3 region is CASSQEGKTGAGGYTF. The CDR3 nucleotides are TGCGCCAGCAGCCAAGAGGGAAAAACAGGGGCGGGTGGCTACACCTTC.

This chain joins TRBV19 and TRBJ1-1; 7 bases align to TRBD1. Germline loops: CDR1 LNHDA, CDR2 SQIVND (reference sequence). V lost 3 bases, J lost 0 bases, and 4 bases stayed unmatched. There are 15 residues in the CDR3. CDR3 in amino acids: CASSMRDRLNTEAFF. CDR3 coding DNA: TGTGCCAGTAGTATGAGGGACAGATTGAACACTGAAGCTTTCTTT.

This chain's CDR3 is CASSLQWTGWYEQYF. In DNA, the CDR3 is TGTGCCAGTAGTCTCCAATGGACAGGGTGGTACGAGCAGTACTTC. V and J are TRBV19 and TRBJ2-7; 8 bases align to TRBD1. After removal of 5 bases from V and 4 bases from J, the junction contained 10 bases not matched to a gene. The CDR3 has 15 amino acids. Germline values: CDR1 LNHDA, CDR2 SQIVND (reference sequence).

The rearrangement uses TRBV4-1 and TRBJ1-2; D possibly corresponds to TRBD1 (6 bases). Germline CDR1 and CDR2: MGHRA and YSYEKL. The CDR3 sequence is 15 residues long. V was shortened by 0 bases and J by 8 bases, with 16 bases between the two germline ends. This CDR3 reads CASSQEVGAGRGYTF. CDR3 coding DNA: TGCGCCAGCAGCCAAGAGGTGGGGGCAGGTAGGGGCTACACCTTC.

CDR3 DNA sequence: TGTGCCAGCAGCTTTGGCCTTAGCGAGCAGTACTTC. Translation gives CASSFGLSEQYF. This chain uses TRBV5-6 with TRBJ2-7; D unclear. The CDR3 sequence is 12 residues long. Per the germline V gene, CDR1 is SGHDT and CDR2 is YYEEEE. V lost 2 bases, J lost 6 bases, and 9 bases lay in between.

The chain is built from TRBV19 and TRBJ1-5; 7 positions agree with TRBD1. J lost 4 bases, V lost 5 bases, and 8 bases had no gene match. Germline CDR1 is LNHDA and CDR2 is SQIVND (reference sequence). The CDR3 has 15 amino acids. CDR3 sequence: CASSPDRAGNQPQHF. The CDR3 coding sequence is TGTGCCAGTAGTCCCGACAGGGCCGGGAATCAGCCCCAGCATTTT.

DNA for the CDR3: TGTGCCAGCAGCGCAATCGTTACAACTAATGAAAAACTGTTTTTT. Encoded protein: CASSAIVTTNEKLFF. The chain uses TRBV7-8 and TRBJ1-4; no definite D call. Trimming pared 5 bases from V and 0 bases from J, leaving 10 bases between. The CDR3 is 15 residues long. Germline V CDR1 and CDR2: SGHVS, FQNEAQ.

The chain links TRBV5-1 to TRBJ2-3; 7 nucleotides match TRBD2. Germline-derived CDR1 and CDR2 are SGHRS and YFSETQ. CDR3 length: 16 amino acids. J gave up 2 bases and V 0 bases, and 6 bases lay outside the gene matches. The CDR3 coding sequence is TGCGCCAGCAGCTTGGATTGGGGGGACTACACAGATACGCAGTATTTT. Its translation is CASSLDWGDYTDTQYF.

CDR3 in DNA: TGTGCCAGCTCACCAGGGACAGGTAGCAATTCACCCCTCCACTTT. Translation: CASSPGTGSNSPLHF. This chain uses TRBV18 with TRBJ1-6; 8 bases are shared with TRBD1. Germline trimming cut 2 bases from V and 7 bases from J; bases unmatched to any gene: 4. CDR1 is KGHSH, CDR2 LQKENI, per germline. This CDR3 has 15 amino acids.

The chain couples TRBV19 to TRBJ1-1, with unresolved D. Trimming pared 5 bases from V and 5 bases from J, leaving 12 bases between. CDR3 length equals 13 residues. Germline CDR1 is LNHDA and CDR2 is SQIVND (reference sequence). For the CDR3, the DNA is TGTGCCAGTAGTTATCTGGGTACGACTGAAGCTTTCTTT. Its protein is CASSYLGTTEAFF.

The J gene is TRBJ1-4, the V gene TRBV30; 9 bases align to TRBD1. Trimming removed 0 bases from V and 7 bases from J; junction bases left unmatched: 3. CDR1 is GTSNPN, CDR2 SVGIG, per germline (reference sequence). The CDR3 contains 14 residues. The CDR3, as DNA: TGTGCCTGGAGTGTGGGGACAGGGCCTGAAAAACTGTTTTTT. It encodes CAWSVGTGPEKLFF.

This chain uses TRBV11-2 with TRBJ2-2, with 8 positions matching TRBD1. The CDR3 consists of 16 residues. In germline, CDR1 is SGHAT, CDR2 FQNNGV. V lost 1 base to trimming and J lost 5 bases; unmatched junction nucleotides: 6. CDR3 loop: CASSLVGRGQTGELFF. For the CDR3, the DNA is TGTGCCAGCAGCTTAGTGGGCAGGGGGCAGACCGGGGAGCTGTTTTTT.

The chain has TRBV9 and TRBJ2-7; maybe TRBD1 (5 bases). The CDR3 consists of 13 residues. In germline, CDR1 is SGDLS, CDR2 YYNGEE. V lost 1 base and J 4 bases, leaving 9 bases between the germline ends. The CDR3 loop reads CASSVNSGYEQYF. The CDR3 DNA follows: TGTGCCAGCAGCGTAAACTCAGGGTACGAGCAGTACTTC. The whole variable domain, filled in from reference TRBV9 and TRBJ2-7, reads DSGVTQTPKHLITATGQRVTLRCSPRSGDLSVYWYQQSLDQGLQFLIQYYNGEERAKGNILERFSAQQFPDLHSELNLSSLELGDSALYFCASSVNSGYEQYFGPGTRLTVT.

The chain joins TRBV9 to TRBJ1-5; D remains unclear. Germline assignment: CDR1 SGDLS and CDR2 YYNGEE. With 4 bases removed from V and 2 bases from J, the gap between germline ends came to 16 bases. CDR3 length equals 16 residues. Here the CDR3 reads CASSTQGRAGNQPQHF. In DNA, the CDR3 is TGTGCCAGCAGCACTCAAGGGCGGGCGGGCAATCAGCCCCAGCATTTT. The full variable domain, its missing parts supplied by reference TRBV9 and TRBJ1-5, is DSGVTQTPKHLITATGQRVTLRCSPRSGDLSVYWYQQSLDQGLQFLIQYYNGEERAKGNILERFSAQQFPDLHSELNLSSLELGDSALYFCASSTQGRAGNQPQHFGDGTRLSIL.

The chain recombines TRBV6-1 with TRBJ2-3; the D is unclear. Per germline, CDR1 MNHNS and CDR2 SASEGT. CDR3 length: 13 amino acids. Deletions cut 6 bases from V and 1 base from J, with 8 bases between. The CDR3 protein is CASRSYGTDTQYF. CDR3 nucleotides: TGTGCCAGCAGATCATATGGCACAGATACGCAGTATTTT.

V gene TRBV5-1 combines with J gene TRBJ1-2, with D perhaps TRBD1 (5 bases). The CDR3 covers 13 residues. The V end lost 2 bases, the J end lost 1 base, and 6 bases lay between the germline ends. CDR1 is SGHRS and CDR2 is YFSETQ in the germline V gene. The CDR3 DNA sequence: TGCGCCAGCAGCTTCAGGGATAACTATGGCTACACCTTC. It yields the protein CASSFRDNYGYTF.

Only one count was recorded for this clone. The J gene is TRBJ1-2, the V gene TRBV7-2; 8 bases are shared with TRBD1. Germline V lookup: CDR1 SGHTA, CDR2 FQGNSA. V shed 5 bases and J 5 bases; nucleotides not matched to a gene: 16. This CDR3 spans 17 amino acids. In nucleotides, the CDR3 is TGTGCCAGCAGCCGGAGGACAGGGAGGCGTCGCGAATATGGCTACACCTTC. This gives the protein CASSRRTGRRREYGYTF. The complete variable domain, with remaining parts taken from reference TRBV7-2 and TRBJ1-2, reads GAGVSQSPSNKVTEKGKDVELRCDPISGHTALYWYRQSLGQGLEFLIYFQGNSAPDKSGLPSDRFSAERTGGSVSTLTIQRTQQEDSAVYLCASSRRTGRRREYGYTFGSGTRLTVV.

The CDR3 sequence is CASSDQLTDTQYF. The CDR3 bases are TGCGCCAGCAGCGATCAGCTCACAGATACGCAGTATTTT. The V call is TRBV5-1, the J call TRBJ2-3, with D hard to call. The CDR3 is made up of 13 amino acids. Trimming stripped 4 bases from V and 2 bases from J, with 8 bases between. Germline-derived CDR1 and CDR2 are SGHRS and YFSETQ. Full variable domain (outside the CDR3, taken from reference TRBV5-1 and TRBJ2-3): KAGVTQTPRYLIKTRGQQVTLSCSPISGHRSVSWYQQTPGQGLQFLFEYFSETQRNKGNFPGRFSGRQFSNSRSEMNVSTLELGDSALYLCASSDQLTDTQYFGPGTRLTVL.

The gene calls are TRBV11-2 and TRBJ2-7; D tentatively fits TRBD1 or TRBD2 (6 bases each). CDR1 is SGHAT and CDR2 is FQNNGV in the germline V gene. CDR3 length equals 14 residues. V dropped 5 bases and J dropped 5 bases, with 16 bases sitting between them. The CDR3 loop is CASSLNLGGHEQYF. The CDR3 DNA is TGTGCCAGCAGCCTGAATTTGGGGGGCCACGAGCAGTACTTC.

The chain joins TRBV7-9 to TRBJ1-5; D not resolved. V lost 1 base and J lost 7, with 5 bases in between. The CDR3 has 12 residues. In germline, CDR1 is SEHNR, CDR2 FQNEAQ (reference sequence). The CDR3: CASSLEEQPQHF. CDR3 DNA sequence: TGTGCCAGCAGCTTAGAAGAACAGCCCCAGCATTTT.

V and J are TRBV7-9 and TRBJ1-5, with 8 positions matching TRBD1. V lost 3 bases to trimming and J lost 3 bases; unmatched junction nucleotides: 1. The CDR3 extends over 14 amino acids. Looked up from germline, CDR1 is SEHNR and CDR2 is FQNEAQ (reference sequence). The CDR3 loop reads CASSLTGVNQPQHF. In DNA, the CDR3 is TGTGCCAGCAGCTTGACAGGGGTCAATCAGCCCCAGCATTTT.